Below, one T cell receptor beta chain is given with its context. The data are from a study of STAT5B mutations in CD4+ large granular lymphocyte leukemia. Original methodology: Productive clonotypes were detectable down to 2.59 x 10-5 frequency. TCRdb's table, derived via immunoSEQ multiplex PCR, lists solely in-frame clones and lacks some. For V, J and clone size, that table is used; D and trimming come from the DNA. The repertoire holds 35,000 or so clones, approximately 90% seen once, with 0.97% in the top ten. The CDR3 covers 15 residues. Trimming removed 0 bases from V and 5 bases from J, with 11 bases in between. Germline assignment: CDR1 LGHNA and CDR2 YNFKEQ.

Material: CD4+ T cells from blood buffy coats. The TCR was taken from a human donor in good health. This chain connects TRBV4-2 to TRBJ1-5; weak D call: TRBD1 (5 bases). CDR3 protein: CASSQDGGGDQPQHF. CDR3 DNA: TGTGCCAGCAGCCAAGATGGGGGTGGGGATCAGCCCCAGCATTTT.